Following are 3 T cell receptor beta chains from one sample sequenced in a study of blood T cell repertoires in COVID-19 (TCRdb year 2020). The receptor library was made with the immunoSEQ multiplex PCR assay. Held by TCRdb, this immuneACCESS table contains in-frame sequences only and omits some clones. Under half of the omission traces to an unresolved V gene where checked; the cause of the rest is unknown. The sample records about 120,000 clones, roughly four fifths of which are singletons. Just under 7.5% of the sample is held by the ten biggest clonotypes. Input material: peripheral blood. Receptors were obtained from a man aged 65-85 years with active or convalescent COVID-19.

The V and J genes are TRBV11-3 and TRBJ2-7; TRBD1 might be the D (6 bases). The germline V gene has CDR1 SGHNT and CDR2 YENEEA. The CDR3 has 13 amino acids. V dropped 4 bases and J dropped 10 bases, with 17 bases sitting between them. The CDR3, as DNA: TGTGCCAGCAGCTCATTCCTGGGGGCCGATCAGTACTTC. As protein: CASSSFLGADQYF. Drawing the rest from reference TRBV11-3 and TRBJ2-7, the complete variable domain is EAGVVQSPRYKIIEKKQPVAFWCNPISGHNTLYWYLQNLGQGPELLIRYENEEAVDDSQLPKDRFSAERLKGVDSTLKIQPAELGDSAVYLCASSSFLGADQYFGPGTRLTVT.

The chain combines TRBV7-6 with TRBJ2-2, with 16 bases matching TRBD2. CDR1 is SGHVS, CDR2 FNYEAQ, per germline. The junction had 5 bases not matched to a gene; V was cut back by 9 bases and J by 7 bases. This CDR3 comprises 15 residues. The CDR3 bases are TGTGCCAGTACAGGGACTAGCGGGAGGGTCGGGGAGCTGTTTTTT. It codes for CASTGTSGRVGELFF.

The V call is TRBV2, the J call TRBJ1-2, with 9 bases matching TRBD1. V lost 2 bases to trimming and J lost 8 bases; unmatched junction nucleotides: 6. Germline CDR1 is SNHLY and CDR2 is FYNNEI. The length of the CDR3 is 14 residues. The CDR3 here is CASSERQGVEGYTF. In DNA, the CDR3 is TGTGCCAGCAGTGAACGACAGGGGGTCGAAGGCTACACCTTC.